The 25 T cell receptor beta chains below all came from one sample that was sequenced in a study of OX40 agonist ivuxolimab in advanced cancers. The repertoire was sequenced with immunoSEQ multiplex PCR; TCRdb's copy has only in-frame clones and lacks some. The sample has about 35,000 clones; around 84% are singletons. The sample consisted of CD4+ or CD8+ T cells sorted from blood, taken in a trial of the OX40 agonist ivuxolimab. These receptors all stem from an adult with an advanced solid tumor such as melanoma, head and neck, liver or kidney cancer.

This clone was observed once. The DNA of the CDR3 is TGTGCCAGCAGTCAGACGGTCACGGTGGAGACCCAGTACTTC. Translation: CASSQTVTVETQYF. The V and J genes are TRBV6-6 and TRBJ2-5, with D unclear. CDR3 size: 14 residues. Germline lookup yields CDR1 MNHNY and CDR2 SVGAGI (reference sequence). The V gene lost 5 bases and the J gene lost 5 bases, with 15 bases spanning the gap.

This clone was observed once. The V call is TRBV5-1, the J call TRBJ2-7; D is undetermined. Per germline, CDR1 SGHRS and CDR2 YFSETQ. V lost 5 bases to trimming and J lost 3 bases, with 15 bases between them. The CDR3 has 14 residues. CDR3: CASRPATWVYEQYF. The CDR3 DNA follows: TGCGCCAGCAGACCAGCGACCTGGGTCTACGAGCAGTACTTC.

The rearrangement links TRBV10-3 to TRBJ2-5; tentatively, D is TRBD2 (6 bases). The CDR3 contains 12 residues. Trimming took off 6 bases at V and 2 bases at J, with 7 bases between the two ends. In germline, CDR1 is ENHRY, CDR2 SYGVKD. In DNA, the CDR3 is TGTGCCATCAGCGGGGGACAAGAGACCCAGTACTTC. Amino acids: CAISGGQETQYF.

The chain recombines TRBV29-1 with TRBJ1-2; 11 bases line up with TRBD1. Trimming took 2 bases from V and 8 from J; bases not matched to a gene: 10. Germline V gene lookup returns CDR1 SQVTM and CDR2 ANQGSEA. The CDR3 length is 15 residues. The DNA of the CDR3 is TGCAGCGTTGAAAGGAGGGACAGGGGGTGGAAAGGCTACACCTTC. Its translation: CSVERRDRGWKGYTF.

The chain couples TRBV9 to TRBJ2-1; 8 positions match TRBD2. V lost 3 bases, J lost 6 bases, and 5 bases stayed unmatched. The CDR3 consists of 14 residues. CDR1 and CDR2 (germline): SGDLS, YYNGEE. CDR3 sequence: CASSENSGGNEQFF. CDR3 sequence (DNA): TGTGCCAGCAGCGAAAACAGCGGGGGCAATGAGCAGTTCTTC.

The DNA for the CDR3 is TGTGCCTGGAGTGTGCCGGCGGACAAGCAGTACTTC. Translating it yields CAWSVPADKQYF. V and J are TRBV30 and TRBJ2-7; a weak D match, TRBD1 (5 bases). V was pared by 0 bases and J by 8 bases, with 11 bases between. The CDR3 extends over 12 amino acids. Germline values: CDR1 GTSNPN, CDR2 SVGIG (reference sequence).

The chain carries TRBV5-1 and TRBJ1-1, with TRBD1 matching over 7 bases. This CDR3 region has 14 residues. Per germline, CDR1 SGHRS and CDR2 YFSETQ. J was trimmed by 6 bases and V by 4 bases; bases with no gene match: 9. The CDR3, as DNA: TGCGCCAGCAGCCCAACAGGGGTCCCCGCTGAAGCTTTCTTT. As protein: CASSPTGVPAEAFF.

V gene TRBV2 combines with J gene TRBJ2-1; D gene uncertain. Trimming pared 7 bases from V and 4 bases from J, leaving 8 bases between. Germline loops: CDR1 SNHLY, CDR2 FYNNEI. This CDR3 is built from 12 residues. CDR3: CASKKEYNEQFF. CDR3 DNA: TGTGCCAGCAAAAAAGAATACAATGAGCAGTTCTTC.

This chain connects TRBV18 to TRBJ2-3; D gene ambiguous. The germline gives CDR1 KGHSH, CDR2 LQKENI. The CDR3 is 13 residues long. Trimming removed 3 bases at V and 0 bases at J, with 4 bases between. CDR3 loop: CASSPSSTDTQYF. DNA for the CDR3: TGTGCCAGCTCACCCTCCAGCACAGATACGCAGTATTTT. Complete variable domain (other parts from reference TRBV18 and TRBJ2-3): NAGVMQNPRHLVRRRGQEARLRCSPMKGHSHVYWYRQLPEEGLKFMVYLQKENIIDESGMPKERFSAEFPKEGPSILRIQQVVRGDSAAYFCASSPSSTDTQYFGPGTRLTVL.

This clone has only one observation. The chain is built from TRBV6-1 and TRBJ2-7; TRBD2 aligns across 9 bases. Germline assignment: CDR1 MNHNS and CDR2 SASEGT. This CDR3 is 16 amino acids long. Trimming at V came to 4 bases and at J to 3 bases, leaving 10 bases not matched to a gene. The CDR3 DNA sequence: TGTGCCAGCAGTGCGTTTAGCGGGGGACCAGTCTACGAGCAGTACTTC. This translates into CASSAFSGGPVYEQYF.

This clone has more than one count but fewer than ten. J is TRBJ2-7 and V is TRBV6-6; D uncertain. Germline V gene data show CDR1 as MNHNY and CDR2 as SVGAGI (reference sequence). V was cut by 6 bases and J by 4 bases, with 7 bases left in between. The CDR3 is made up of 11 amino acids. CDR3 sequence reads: CASRGNYEQYF. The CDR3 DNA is TGTGCCAGCAGGGGGAATTACGAGCAGTACTTC.

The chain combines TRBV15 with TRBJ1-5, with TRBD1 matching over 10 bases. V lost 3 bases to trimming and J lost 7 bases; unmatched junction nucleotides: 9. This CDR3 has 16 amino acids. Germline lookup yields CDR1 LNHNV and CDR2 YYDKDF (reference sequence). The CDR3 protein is CATSRAPGQGNQPQHF. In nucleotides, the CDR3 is TGTGCCACCAGCAGGGCCCCGGGACAGGGGAACCAGCCCCAGCATTTT.

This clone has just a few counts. The CDR3 here is CASSLVSGGNQPQHF. CDR3 sequence (DNA): TGTGCCAGCAGCTTAGTCTCAGGGGGCAATCAGCCCCAGCATTTT. The chain recombines TRBV7-9 with TRBJ1-5; the D gene is possibly TRBD1 (6 bases). This CDR3 has 15 amino acids. Germline V gives CDR1 SEHNR, CDR2 FQNEAQ (reference sequence). With 1 base removed from V and 2 bases from J, the gap between germline ends came to 9 bases.

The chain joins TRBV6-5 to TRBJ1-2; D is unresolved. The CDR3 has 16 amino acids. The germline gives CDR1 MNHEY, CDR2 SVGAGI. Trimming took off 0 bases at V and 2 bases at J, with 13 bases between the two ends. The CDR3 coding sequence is TGTGCCAGCAGTTACTCGGCCCCTTTTGAGAACTATGGCTACACCTTC. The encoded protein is CASSYSAPFENYGYTF.

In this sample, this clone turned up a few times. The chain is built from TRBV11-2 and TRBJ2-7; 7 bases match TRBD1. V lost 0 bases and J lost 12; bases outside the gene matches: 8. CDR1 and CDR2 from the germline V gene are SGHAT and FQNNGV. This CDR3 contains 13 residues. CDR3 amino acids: CASSLEGDSRRYF. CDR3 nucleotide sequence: TGTGCCAGCAGCTTAGAAGGGGACAGTCGAAGGTACTTC.

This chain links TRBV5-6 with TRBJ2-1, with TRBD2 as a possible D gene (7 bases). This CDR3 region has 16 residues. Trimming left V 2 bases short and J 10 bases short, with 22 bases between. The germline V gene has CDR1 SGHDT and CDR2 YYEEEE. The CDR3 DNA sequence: TGTGCCAGCAGCTTTTCCCCCAGGCGGGGGCCCTTGGAGCAGTTCTTC. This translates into CASSFSPRRGPLEQFF.

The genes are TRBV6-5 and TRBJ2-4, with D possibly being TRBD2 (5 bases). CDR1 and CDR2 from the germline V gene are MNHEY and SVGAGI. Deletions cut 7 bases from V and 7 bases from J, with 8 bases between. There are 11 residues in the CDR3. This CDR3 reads CASIRGNIQYF. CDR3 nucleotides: TGTGCCAGCATAAGAGGGAACATTCAGTACTTC.

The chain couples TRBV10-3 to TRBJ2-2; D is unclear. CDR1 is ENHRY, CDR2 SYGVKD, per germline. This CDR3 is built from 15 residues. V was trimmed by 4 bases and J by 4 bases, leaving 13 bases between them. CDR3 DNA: TGTGCCATCAGTGTCCAGGCAGGTACCACCGGGGAGCTGTTTTTT. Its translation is CAISVQAGTTGELFF.

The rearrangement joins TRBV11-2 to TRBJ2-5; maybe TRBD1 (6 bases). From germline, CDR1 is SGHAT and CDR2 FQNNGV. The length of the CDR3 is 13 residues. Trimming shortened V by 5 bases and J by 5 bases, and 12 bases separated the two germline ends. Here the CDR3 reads CASSRGQRETQYF. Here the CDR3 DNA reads TGTGCCAGCAGCCGTGGACAGCGGGAGACCCAGTACTTC.

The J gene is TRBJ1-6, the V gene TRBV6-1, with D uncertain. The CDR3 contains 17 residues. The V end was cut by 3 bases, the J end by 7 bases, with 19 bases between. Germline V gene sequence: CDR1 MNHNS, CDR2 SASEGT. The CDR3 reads CASSDPLGDGLNSPLHF. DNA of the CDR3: TGTGCCAGCAGTGACCCCCTGGGCGACGGACTCAATTCACCCCTCCACTTT.

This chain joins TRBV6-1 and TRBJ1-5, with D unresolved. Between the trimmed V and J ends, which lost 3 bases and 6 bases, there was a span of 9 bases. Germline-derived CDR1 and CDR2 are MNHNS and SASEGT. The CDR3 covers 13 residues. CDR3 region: CASSDWAGQPQHF. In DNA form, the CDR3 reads TGTGCCAGCAGTGATTGGGCGGGTCAGCCCCAGCATTTT.

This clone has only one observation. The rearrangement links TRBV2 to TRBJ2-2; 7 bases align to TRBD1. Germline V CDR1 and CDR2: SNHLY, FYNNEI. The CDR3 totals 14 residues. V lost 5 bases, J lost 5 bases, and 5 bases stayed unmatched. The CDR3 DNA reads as TGTGCCAGCAGTAAGACAGGGTATACCGGGGAGCTGTTTTTT. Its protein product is CASSKTGYTGELFF. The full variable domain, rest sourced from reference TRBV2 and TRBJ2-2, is EPEVTQTPSHQVTQMGQEVILRCVPISNHLYFYWYRQILGQKVEFLVSFYNNEISEKSEIFDDQFSVERPDGSNFTLKIRSTKLEDSAMYFCASSKTGYTGELFFGEGSRLTVL.

This chain's CDR3 is CASSIQGTGNTIYF. CDR3 DNA: TGCGCCAGCAGCATACAGGGAACGGGAAACACCATATATTTT. The rearrangement joins TRBV5-1 to TRBJ1-3; a weak D match, TRBD1 (6 bases). Looked up from germline, CDR1 is SGHRS and CDR2 is YFSETQ. The CDR3 sequence is 14 residues long. Trimming stripped 4 bases from V and 4 bases from J, with 12 bases between.

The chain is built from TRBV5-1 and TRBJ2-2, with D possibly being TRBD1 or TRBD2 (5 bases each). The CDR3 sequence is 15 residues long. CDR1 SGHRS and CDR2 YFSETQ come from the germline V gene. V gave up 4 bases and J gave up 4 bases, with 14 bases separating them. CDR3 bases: TGCGCCAGCAGCAAGACAGTTGGGACCACCGGGGAGCTGTTTTTT. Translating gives CASSKTVGTTGELFF.

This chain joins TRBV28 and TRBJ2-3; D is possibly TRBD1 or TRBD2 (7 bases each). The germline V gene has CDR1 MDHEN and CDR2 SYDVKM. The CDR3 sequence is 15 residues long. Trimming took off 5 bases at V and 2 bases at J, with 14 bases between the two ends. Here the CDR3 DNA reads TGTGCCAGCAGTCCCCAGGGGGGGAACACAGATACGCAGTATTTT. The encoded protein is CASSPQGGNTDTQYF.